This T cell receptor beta chain was sequenced for a study of regulatory T cells in long-lasting Graves disease. Study-wide results and caveats: Among samples with persistent disease, TRBV28, TRBJ1-2 and TRBJ2-5 were favored.

Specified time point: newly diagnosed GD, antithyroid drugs for less than 3 months. The TCR library was prepared using RNA isolated from PBMCs. The peripheral blood volume drawn was approximately 9.5 milliliters, and it was collected into EDTA tubes. Libraries of TCR beta came from iRepertoire HTBI primers plus Arm-PCR of CDR3 regions. TCRdb fed the multiplex PCR reads into MiXCR, producing one record per CDR3 protein. Seen here are roughly 400,000 distinct CDR3 sequences, about 16% observed once, and the top ten hold 23%. Germline V CDR1 and CDR2: SQVTM, ANQGSEA. The CDR3 has 13 residues. V lost 5 bases and J 4 bases, leaving 11 bases between the germline ends. This clonotype has just a few counts. Its antigen is as yet unknown. The sample also formed part of further work on T cells in Graves' hyperthyroidism and ophthalmopathy. That investigation notes: When the TCR CDR3 underwent first-round RT-PCR, the HTBI primer set was used. Ophthalmopathy was distinguished from stable hyperthyroidism by 13 V-J signatures.

The J gene is TRBJ2-2, the V gene TRBV29-1; D remains unclear. This TCR was recovered from a woman under 30 with Graves disease. The sequences come from peripheral blood mononuclear cells (PBMCs), collected at new diagnosis, from a patient treated with antithyroid drugs. CDR3 nucleotide sequence: TGCAGCGTTATCCGCTACACCACCGGGGAGCTGTTTTTT. It encodes CSVIRYTTGELFF.